A single sample gave rise to the 24 T cell receptor beta chains below, sequenced in a study of blood T cell repertoires in COVID-19. Produced via immunoSEQ multiplex PCR; TCRdb's table is partial and in-frame only. The data show 4,000 to 6,000 clones, with nearly 90% seen just once and under 3% held by the top ten. The sequenced sample consisted of peripheral blood. These receptors originate from a woman at least 80 years old with acute or convalescent COVID-19.

This chain uses TRBV7-8 with TRBJ1-2; possibly TRBD1 for D (5 bases). CDR1 SGHVS and CDR2 FQNEAQ come from the germline V gene. V lost 1 base and J 3 bases, leaving 9 bases between the germline ends. The CDR3 consists of 14 residues. The CDR3 sequence: CASSLGPGYYGYTF. The DNA for the CDR3 is TGTGCCAGCAGCTTAGGACCAGGGTACTATGGCTACACCTTC.

V usage is TRBV7-8 and J usage is TRBJ2-1, with D possibly matching TRBD1 (5 bases). From germline, CDR1 is SGHVS and CDR2 FQNEAQ. V dropped 2 bases and J dropped 1 base, with 9 bases sitting between them. The CDR3 contains 15 residues. The CDR3, as DNA: TGTGCCAGCAGCTTACAGGGTTTTTCCTACAATGAGCAGTTCTTC. Protein: CASSLQGFSYNEQFF.

In DNA form, the CDR3 reads TGCGCCAGCAGCCCTAATCGGAACACTGAAGCTTTCTTT. Amino acids: CASSPNRNTEAFF. The chain has TRBV10-1 and TRBJ1-1; no clear D. Trimming cost V 6 bases and J 1 base, with 9 bases left between them. CDR3 length: 13 amino acids. Germline V gene data show CDR1 as WNHNN and CDR2 as SYGVQD (reference sequence).

This chain links TRBV3-1 (or the pseudogene TRBV3-2) with TRBJ1-2, with D unresolved. The CDR3 length is 17 residues. Between the trimmed V and J ends, which lost 2 bases and 10 bases, there was a span of 26 bases. Germline values: CDR1 LGHDT, CDR2 YNNKEL (reference sequence). The DNA for the CDR3 is TGTGCCAGCAGCCAATACGACCTTTTGGAGGGCTCGGATACCTACACCTTC. This encodes CASSQYDLLEGSDTYTF.

The chain links TRBV19 to TRBJ1-1; 7 nucleotides align to TRBD1. V lost 6 bases, J lost 0 bases, and 4 bases stayed unmatched. The CDR3 sequence is 14 residues long. The V gene's germline CDR1 is LNHDA and CDR2 SQIVND (reference sequence). The CDR3 region is CASSNDRVNTEAFF. The CDR3 DNA follows: TGTGCCAGTAGCAACGACAGGGTGAACACTGAAGCTTTCTTT.

The chain recombines TRBV6-6 with TRBJ1-4; 9 nucleotides line up with TRBD1. In germline, CDR1 is MNHNY, CDR2 SVGAGI (reference sequence). J lost 8 bases, V lost 6 bases, and 7 bases had no gene match. This CDR3 is built from 14 residues. The CDR3 region has the DNA TGTGCCAGCAGCCATACAGGGGGCGGCGAAAAACTGTTTTTT. Protein product: CASSHTGGGEKLFF.

V and J are TRBV27 and TRBJ2-3; D not resolved. V was pared by 6 bases and J by 6 bases, with 16 bases between. Germline V lookup: CDR1 MNHEY, CDR2 SMNVEV (reference sequence). This CDR3 is built from 14 residues. The CDR3 nucleotides are TGTGCCAGCAGACCATTGAGAGCCTGGGATACGCAGTATTTT. It specifies CASRPLRAWDTQYF.

V is TRBV30 and J is TRBJ1-6; D perhaps matches TRBD1 (5 bases). V lost 2 bases and J lost 11, with 19 bases in between. The CDR3 loop spans 15 amino acids. CDR1 and CDR2 from the germline V gene are GTSNPN and SVGIG (reference sequence). This CDR3 is CAWSTPGRGFTPLHF. The CDR3 DNA is TGTGCCTGGAGTACCCCAGGGCGGGGGTTCACACCCCTCCACTTT. Together with reference TRBV30 and TRBJ1-6, the CDR3 gives the full variable domain: SQTIHQWPATLVQPVGSPLSLECTVEGTSNPNLYWYRQAAGRGLQLLFYSVGIGQISSEVPQNLSASRPQDRQFILSSKKLLLSDSGFYLCAWSTPGRGFTPLHFGNGTRLTVT.

The chain uses TRBV20-1 and TRBJ2-5; D remains unclear. Germline values: CDR1 DFQATT, CDR2 SNEGSKA (reference sequence). The CDR3 loop spans 11 amino acids. Trimming removed 5 bases from V and 5 bases from J, with 9 bases in between. Here the CDR3 DNA reads TGCAGTGCTCATCCCGGTGAGACCCAGTACTTC. Protein: CSAHPGETQYF.

J is TRBJ2-1 and V is TRBV5-1, with 7 positions matching TRBD1. V trimming: 4 bases; J trimming: 3 bases; junction bases outside the gene matches: 4. CDR3 length equals 14 residues. CDR1 SGHRS and CDR2 YFSETQ come from the germline V gene. In DNA form, the CDR3 reads TGCGCCAGCAGCCAACAGGGGAACTACAATGAGCAGTTCTTC. It yields the protein CASSQQGNYNEQFF.

The chain is built from TRBV11-2 and TRBJ2-2; a weak D match, TRBD2 (5 bases). Looked up from germline, CDR1 is SGHAT and CDR2 is FQNNGV. With 0 bases removed from V and 6 bases from J, the gap between germline ends came to 14 bases. The CDR3 sequence is 16 residues long. This CDR3 is CASSLDRGGKAGELFF. In DNA, the CDR3 is TGTGCCAGCAGCTTAGATCGCGGAGGAAAGGCCGGGGAGCTGTTTTTT.

This clone was picked up one time. The chain is built from TRBV19 and TRBJ2-1, with 13 bases identical to TRBD2. This CDR3 has 16 residues. With V trimmed by 6 bases and J by 1 base, 3 bases remained unmatched. The germline V gene has CDR1 LNHDA and CDR2 SQIVND (reference sequence). This CDR3 is CASSKTSGGSYNEQFF. In DNA form, the CDR3 reads TGTGCCAGTAGCAAGACTAGCGGGGGGTCCTACAATGAGCAGTTCTTC.

V is TRBV7-8 and J is TRBJ2-1, with D unresolved. Germline values: CDR1 SGHVS, CDR2 FQNEAQ. V lost 5 bases, J lost 7 bases, and 15 bases lay in between. The CDR3 has 14 residues. The CDR3 DNA reads as TGTGCCAGCAGCCCTACTCCTAGTAGTAATGAGCAGTTCTTC. Its translation: CASSPTPSSNEQFF.

This rearrangement joins TRBV2 to TRBJ2-5; possible D gene TRBD2, 5 bases. This CDR3 is 14 amino acids long. Trimming pared 7 bases from V and 2 bases from J, leaving 14 bases between. From germline, CDR1 is SNHLY and CDR2 FYNNEI. CDR3: CASKPTDYQETQYF. The CDR3 bases are TGTGCCAGCAAGCCTACCGACTATCAAGAGACCCAGTACTTC.

The chain couples TRBV12-3 or TRBV12-4 to TRBJ2-1; 9 bases agree with TRBD2. The junction had 1 base not matched to a gene; V was cut back by 3 bases and J by 10 bases. The CDR3 runs 12 residues. CDR3 in DNA: TGTGCCAGCAGTTTTAGCGGGGGCGAGCAGTTCTTC. Amino acid sequence: CASSFSGGEQFF.

This clone turned up a few times. The chain recombines TRBV7-2 with TRBJ1-1; the D is unclear. This CDR3 spans 11 amino acids. V dropped 3 bases and J dropped 7 bases, with 6 bases sitting between them. Germline V gene lookup returns CDR1 SGHTA and CDR2 FQGNSA. CDR3 DNA sequence: TGTGCCAGCAGCTTGTACAGTGAAGCTTTCTTT. Translation gives CASSLYSEAFF.

In this sample, this clone turned up once. This sequence joins TRBV28 and TRBJ1-2, with 7 positions matching TRBD1. The CDR3 sequence is 12 residues long. Germline V gene sequence: CDR1 MDHEN, CDR2 SYDVKM. The V gene end was trimmed by 6 bases and the J gene end by 4 bases; junction bases not matched to a gene: 2. The CDR3 loop reads CASRPGGYGYTF. CDR3 nucleotides: TGTGCCAGCAGGCCAGGGGGCTATGGCTACACCTTC.

The chain links TRBV5-1 to TRBJ2-5; 8 positions agree with TRBD2. Germline values: CDR1 SGHRS, CDR2 YFSETQ. Trimming cost V 5 bases and J 4 bases; bases outside gene matches: 4. The CDR3 consists of 13 residues. Written as DNA, the CDR3 is TGCGCCAGCAGAGCGGGGGAGGGAGAGACCCAGTACTTC. It is translated as CASRAGEGETQYF.

This clone has just one count. The genes are TRBV6-5 and TRBJ1-5, with 9 bases matching TRBD1. The J segment lost 11 bases and the V segment lost 4 bases, leaving 15 bases of the junction unmatched. The CDR3 length is 16 residues. Germline-derived CDR1 and CDR2 are MNHEY and SVGAGI. CDR3 nucleotides: TGTGCCAGCAGTTCCGGACGACAGGGGGAAAGAGTGGCCCAGCATTTT. Its translation: CASSSGRQGERVAQHF.

V is TRBV4-1 and J is TRBJ1-2, with TRBD1 identical over 7 bases. Losses at the gene ends were 2 bases for V and 4 bases for J; bases not matched to a gene: 7. The CDR3 loop spans 15 amino acids. The V gene's germline CDR1 is MGHRA and CDR2 YSYEKL. Written as DNA, the CDR3 is TGCGCCAGCAGCCAATGGGGACAGACCCTCTATGGCTACACCTTC. Its protein product is CASSQWGQTLYGYTF.

V is TRBV24-1 and J is TRBJ1-2; 7 bases are a match to TRBD1. Germline assignment: CDR1 KGHDR and CDR2 SFDVKD. This CDR3 has 13 amino acids. J lost 3 bases, V lost 9 bases, and 6 bases had no gene match. The CDR3 region has the DNA TGTGCCACCGGGACAGCAAGTCACTATGGCTACACCTTC. Encoded protein: CATGTASHYGYTF.

The chain carries TRBV9 and TRBJ2-5, with TRBD2 matching over 7 bases. The germline gives CDR1 SGDLS, CDR2 YYNGEE. The J segment lost 0 bases and the V segment lost 4 bases, leaving 9 bases of the junction unmatched. This CDR3 has 16 residues. The CDR3 nucleotides read TGTGCCAGCAGCCCGGCCGGGGGGACGTACCAAGAGACCCAGTACTTC. Translating it yields CASSPAGGTYQETQYF.

The chain joins TRBV9 to TRBJ2-3; 12 nucleotides agree with TRBD2. Germline CDR1 reads SGDLS; CDR2 reads YYNGEE. V trimming: 2 bases; J trimming: 2 bases; junction bases outside the gene matches: 3. The CDR3 contains 16 residues. The CDR3: CASSVLAGGYTDTQYF. The CDR3 nucleotides are TGTGCCAGCAGCGTTCTAGCGGGGGGGTACACAGATACGCAGTATTTT.

This chain uses TRBV18 with TRBJ2-3, with 12 nucleotides matching TRBD2. After removal of 2 bases from V and 4 bases from J, the junction contained 7 bases not matched to a gene. The length of the CDR3 is 17 residues. Germline-derived CDR1 and CDR2 are KGHSH and LQKENI. CDR3 protein: CASSPASGGAAADTQYF. CDR3 in DNA: TGTGCCAGCTCACCAGCTAGCGGGGGGGCCGCTGCAGATACGCAGTATTTT.